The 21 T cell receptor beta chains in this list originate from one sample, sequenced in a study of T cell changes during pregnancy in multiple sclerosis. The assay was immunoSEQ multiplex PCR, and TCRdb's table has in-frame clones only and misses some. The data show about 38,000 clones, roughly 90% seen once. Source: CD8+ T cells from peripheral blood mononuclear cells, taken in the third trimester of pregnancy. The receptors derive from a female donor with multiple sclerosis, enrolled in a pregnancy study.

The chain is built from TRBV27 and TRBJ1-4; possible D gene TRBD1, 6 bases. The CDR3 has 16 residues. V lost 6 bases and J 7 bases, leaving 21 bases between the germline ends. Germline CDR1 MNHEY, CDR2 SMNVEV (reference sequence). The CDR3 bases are TGTGCCAGCAGCACATCCCGGGGGGCGCCGCCTGAAAAACTGTTTTTT. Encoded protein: CASSTSRGAPPEKLFF.

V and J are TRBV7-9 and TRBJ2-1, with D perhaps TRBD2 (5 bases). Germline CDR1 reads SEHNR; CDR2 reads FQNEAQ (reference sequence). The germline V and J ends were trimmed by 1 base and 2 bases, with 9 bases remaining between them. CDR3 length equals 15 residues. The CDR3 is CASSLGLAPYNEQFF. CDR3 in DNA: TGTGCCAGCAGCTTAGGGCTAGCACCCTACAATGAGCAGTTCTTC.

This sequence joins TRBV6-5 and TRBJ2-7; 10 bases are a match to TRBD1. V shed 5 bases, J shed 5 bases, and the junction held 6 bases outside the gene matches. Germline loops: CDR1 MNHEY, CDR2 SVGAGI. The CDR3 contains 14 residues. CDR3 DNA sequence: TGTGCCAGCAGTAGGACCGGGACAGGGGACGAGCAGTACTTC. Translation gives CASSRTGTGDEQYF.

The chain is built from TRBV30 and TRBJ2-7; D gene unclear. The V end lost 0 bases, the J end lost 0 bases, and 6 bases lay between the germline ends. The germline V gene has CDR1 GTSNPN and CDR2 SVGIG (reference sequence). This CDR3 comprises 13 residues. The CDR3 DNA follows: TGTGCCTGGAGTGTTGACAACTCCTACGAGCAGTACTTC. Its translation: CAWSVDNSYEQYF. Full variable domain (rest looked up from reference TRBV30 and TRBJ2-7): SQTIHQWPATLVQPVGSPLSLECTVEGTSNPNLYWYRQAAGRGLQLLFYSVGIGQISSEVPQNLSASRPQDRQFILSSKKLLLSDSGFYLCAWSVDNSYEQYFGPGTRLTVT.

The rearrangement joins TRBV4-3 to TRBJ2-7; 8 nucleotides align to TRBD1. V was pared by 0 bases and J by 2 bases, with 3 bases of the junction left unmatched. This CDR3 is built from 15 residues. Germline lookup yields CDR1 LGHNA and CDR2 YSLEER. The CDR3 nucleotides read TGCGCCAGCAGCCAAGATCGCAGGGGGCCCTACGAGCAGTACTTC. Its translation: CASSQDRRGPYEQYF.

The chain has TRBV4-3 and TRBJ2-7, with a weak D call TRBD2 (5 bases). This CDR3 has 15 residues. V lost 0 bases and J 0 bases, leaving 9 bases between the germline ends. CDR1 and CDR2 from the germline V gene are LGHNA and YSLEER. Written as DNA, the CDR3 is TGCGCCAGCAGCCAAGATGAGGGAGCCTCCTACGAGCAGTACTTC. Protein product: CASSQDEGASYEQYF.

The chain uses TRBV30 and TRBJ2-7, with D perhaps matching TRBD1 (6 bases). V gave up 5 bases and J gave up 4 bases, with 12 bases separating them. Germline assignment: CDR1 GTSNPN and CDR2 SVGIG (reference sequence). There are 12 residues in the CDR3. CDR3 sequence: CAWSSGDYEQYF. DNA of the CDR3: TGTGCCTGGTCGTCAGGGGATTACGAGCAGTACTTC.

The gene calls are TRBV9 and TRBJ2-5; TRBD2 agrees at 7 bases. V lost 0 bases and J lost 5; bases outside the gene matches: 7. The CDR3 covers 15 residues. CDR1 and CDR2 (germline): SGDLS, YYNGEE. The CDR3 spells CASSVDGGGMETQYF. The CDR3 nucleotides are TGTGCCAGCAGCGTAGACGGGGGAGGGATGGAGACCCAGTACTTC.

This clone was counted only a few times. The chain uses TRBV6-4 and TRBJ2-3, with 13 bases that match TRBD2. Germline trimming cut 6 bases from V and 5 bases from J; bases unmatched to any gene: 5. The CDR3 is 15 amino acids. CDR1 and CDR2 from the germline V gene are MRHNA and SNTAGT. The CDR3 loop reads CASSRTSGSVDTQYF. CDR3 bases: TGTGCCAGCAGCCGGACTAGCGGGAGTGTAGATACGCAGTATTTT.

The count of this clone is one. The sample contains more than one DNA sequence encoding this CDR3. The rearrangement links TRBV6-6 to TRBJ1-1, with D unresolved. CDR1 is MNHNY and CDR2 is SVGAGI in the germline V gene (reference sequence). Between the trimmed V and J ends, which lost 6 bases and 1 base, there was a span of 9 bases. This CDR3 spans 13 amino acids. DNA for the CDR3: TGTGCCAGCAGCCACCGGGAGAACACTGAAGCTTTCTTT. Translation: CASSHRENTEAFF.

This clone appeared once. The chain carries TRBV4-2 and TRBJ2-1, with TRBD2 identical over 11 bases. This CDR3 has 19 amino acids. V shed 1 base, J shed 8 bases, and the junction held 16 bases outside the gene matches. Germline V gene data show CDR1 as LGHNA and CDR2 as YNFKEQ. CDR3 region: CASSQVPARASGRRYEQFF. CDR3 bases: TGTGCCAGCAGCCAAGTTCCTGCCCGTGCTAGCGGGAGGAGGTATGAGCAGTTCTTC.

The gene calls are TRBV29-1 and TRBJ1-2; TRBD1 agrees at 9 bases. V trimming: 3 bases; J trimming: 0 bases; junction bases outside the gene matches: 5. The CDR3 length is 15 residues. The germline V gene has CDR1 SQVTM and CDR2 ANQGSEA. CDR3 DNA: TGCAGCGTTGAGTATGGGGACAGGGCTAACTATGGCTACACCTTC. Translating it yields CSVEYGDRANYGYTF.

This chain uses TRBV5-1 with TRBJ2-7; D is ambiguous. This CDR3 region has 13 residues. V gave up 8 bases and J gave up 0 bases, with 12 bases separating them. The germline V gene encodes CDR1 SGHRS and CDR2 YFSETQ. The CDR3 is CASKPESSYEQYF. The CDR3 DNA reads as TGCGCCAGTAAACCGGAGAGCTCCTACGAGCAGTACTTC. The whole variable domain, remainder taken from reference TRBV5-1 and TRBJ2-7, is KAGVTQTPRYLIKTRGQQVTLSCSPISGHRSVSWYQQTPGQGLQFLFEYFSETQRNKGNFPGRFSGRQFSNSRSEMNVSTLELGDSALYLCASKPESSYEQYFGPGTRLTVT.

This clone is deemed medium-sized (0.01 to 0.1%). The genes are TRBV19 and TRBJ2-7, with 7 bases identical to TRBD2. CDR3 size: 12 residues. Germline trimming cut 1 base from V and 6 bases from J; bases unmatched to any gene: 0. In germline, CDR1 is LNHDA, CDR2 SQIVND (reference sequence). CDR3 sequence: CASSIGTSEQYF. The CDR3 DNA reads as TGTGCCAGTAGTATAGGGACTAGCGAGCAGTACTTC.

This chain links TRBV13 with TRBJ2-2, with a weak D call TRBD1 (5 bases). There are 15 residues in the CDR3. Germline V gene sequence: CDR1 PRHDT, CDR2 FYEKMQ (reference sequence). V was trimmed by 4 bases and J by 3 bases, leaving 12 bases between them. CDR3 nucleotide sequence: TGTGCCAGCAGCTCCCCTGACAGATACACCGGGGAGCTGTTTTTT. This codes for CASSSPDRYTGELFF.

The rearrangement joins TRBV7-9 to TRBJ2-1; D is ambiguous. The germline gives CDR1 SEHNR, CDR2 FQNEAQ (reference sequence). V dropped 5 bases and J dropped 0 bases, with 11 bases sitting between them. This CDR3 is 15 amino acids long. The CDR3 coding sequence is TGTGCCAGCAGCCACCTGGCTAGCTCCTACAATGAGCAGTTCTTC. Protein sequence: CASSHLASSYNEQFF.

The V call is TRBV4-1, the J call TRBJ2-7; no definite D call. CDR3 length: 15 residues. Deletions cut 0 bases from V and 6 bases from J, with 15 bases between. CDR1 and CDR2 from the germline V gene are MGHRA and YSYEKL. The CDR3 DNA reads TGCGCCAGCAGCCAAGATATCCCTCCCTCCGGCGAGCAGTACTTC. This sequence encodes CASSQDIPPSGEQYF.

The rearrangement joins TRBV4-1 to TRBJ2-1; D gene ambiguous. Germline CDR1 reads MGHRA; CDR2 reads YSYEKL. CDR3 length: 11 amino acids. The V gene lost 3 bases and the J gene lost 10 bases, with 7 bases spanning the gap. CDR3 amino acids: CASSQNGEQFF. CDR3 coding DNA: TGCGCCAGCAGCCAGAACGGGGAGCAGTTCTTC.

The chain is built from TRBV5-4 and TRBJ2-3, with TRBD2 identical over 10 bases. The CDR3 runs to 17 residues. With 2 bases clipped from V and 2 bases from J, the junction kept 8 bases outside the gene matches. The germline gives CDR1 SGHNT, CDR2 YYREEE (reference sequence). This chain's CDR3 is CASSLSSGRRYTDTQYF. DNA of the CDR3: TGTGCCAGCAGCTTATCTAGCGGGAGAAGGTACACAGATACGCAGTATTTT.

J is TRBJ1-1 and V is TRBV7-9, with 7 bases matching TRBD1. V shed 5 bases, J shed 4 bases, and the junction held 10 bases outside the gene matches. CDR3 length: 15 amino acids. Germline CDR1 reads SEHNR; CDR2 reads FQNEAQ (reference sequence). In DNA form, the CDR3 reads TGTGCCAGCAGCCTAACGACAGGGACGGGCACTGAAGCTTTCTTT. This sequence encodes CASSLTTGTGTEAFF.

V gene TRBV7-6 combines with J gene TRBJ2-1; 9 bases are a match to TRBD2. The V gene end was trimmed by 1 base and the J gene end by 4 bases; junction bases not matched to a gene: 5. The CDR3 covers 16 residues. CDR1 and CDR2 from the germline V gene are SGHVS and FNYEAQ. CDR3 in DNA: TGTGCCAGCAGCTTAGGTGTGGGACTAGCTTACAATGAGCAGTTCTTC. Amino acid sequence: CASSLGVGLAYNEQFF.